The source of this TCR beta chain is a study of T cell changes during pregnancy in multiple sclerosis. Germline lookup yields CDR1 GTSNPN and CDR2 SVGIG (reference sequence). V was shortened by 0 bases and J by 5 bases, with 17 bases between the two germline ends. The CDR3 loop spans 15 amino acids. Measured with immunoSEQ multiplex PCR; TCRdb has only the in-frame clones, and not every one. The table has 45,000 to 50,000 clones, over 90% seen once. The sequencing here drew on peripheral blood, taken in the third trimester of pregnancy. This clonotype was obtained from a female donor with multiple sclerosis, enrolled in a pregnancy study. The chain uses TRBV30 and TRBJ2-7, with TRBD2 as a possible D gene (5 bases). This CDR3 reads CAWSVALVRVNEQYF. The CDR3 region has the DNA TGTGCCTGGAGTGTCGCTCTAGTGAGGGTGAACGAGCAGTACTTC.